This is a list of T cell receptor beta chains from one sample in a study of cytomegalovirus exposure and HLA in healthy donors. Sequenced by immunoSEQ multiplex PCR; TCRdb stores in-frame clones only, minus some. The sample includes some 90,000 clones, around three quarters seen only once; the top ten take about 0.53%. The sequencing input was PBMCs. Receptors were obtained from a man aged 30 to 45 in good health and CMV-seronegative. CDR3s include the opening cysteine and the closing phenylalanine or tryptophan. The D gene is left open where the match is weak. The size of a clone is reported for some rows only, either as once, few or many, or as a class for expanded clones.

j_gene | v_gene | d_gene | abundance | CDR3nt | CDR3aa
TRBJ1-5 | TRBV2 | TRBD1 | few | TGTGCCAGCAAGGACAGGGAAGGGGGTTATAGCAATCAGCCCCAGCATTTT | CASKDREGGYSNQPQHF
TRBJ2-1 | TRBV9 | - | - | TGTGCCAGCAGCCCTAGCTTGGACCTAACCTACAATGAGCAGTTCTTC | CASSPSLDLTYNEQFF
TRBJ2-1 | TRBV30 | - | - | TGTGCCTGGAGTGTACCCACCTACTCCTACAATGAGCAGTTCTTC | CAWSVPTYSYNEQFF
TRBJ1-2 | TRBV5-6 | TRBD1 | - | TGTGCCAGCAGCTTGCCGCTCTTGGGGACAGGGGGCAATGGCTACACCTTC | CASSLPLLGTGGNGYTF
TRBJ1-6 | TRBV5-5 | - | - | TGTGCCAGCAGCCTGGAAAGCCCAGCTTGGGGCCCAGGGAACAATTCACCCCTCCACTTT | CASSLESPAWGPGNNSPLHF
TRBJ2-5 | TRBV7-6 | TRBD1 | - | TGTGCCAGCAGCAGCCAGGGGGCCGGCCAAGAGACCCAGTACTTC | CASSSQGAGQETQYF
TRBJ2-2 | TRBV29-1 | - | - | TGCAGCGTTGCGCAGGCAGGGTACCGGGAGCTGTTTTTT | CSVAQAGYRELFF
TRBJ1-2 | TRBV27 | TRBD1 | - | TGTGCCAGCAGACCAACCGGGACAGGGGTGGGCTACACCTTC | CASRPTGTGVGYTF
TRBJ1-2 | TRBV6-5 | TRBD1 | once | TGTGCCAGCAGTTCGGGACAGGGGGGTGGCTACACCTTC | CASSSGQGGGYTF
TRBJ1-3 | TRBV6-5 | TRBD1 | - | TGTGCCAGCAGTTACTCGTCGACAGGGGGTGGAAACACCATATATTTT | CASSYSSTGGGNTIYF
TRBJ2-4 | TRBV6-5 | - | - | TGTGCCAGCGGCCAGCGGAAAAACATTCAGTACTTC | CASGQRKNIQYF
TRBJ2-5 | TRBV18 | TRBD1 | - | TGTGCCAGCTCACCACGTCCAGGACAGGGGGCTGGTCCCCAGTACTTC | CASSPRPGQGAGPQYF
TRBJ1-2 | TRBV5-1 | - | - | TGCGCCAGCGACGGGGGGGTCTCTAACTATGGCTACACCTTC | CASDGGVSNYGYTF
TRBJ2-1 | TRBV4-1 | - | - | TGCGCCAGCGCCCTGGGGGCAAGCTCCTACAATGAGCAGTTCTTC | CASALGASSYNEQFF
TRBJ2-3 | TRBV2 | - | - | TGTGCCAGCAGTGAACAGGGGAGCACAGATACGCAGTATTTT | CASSEQGSTDTQYF
TRBJ1-1 | TRBV7-9 | TRBD1 | - | TGTTCCAGCACTTCCCGGACAGGGCTCACGAACACTGAAGCTTTCTTT | CSSTSRTGLTNTEAFF
TRBJ1-1 | TRBV6-5 | TRBD1 | - | TGTGCCAGCAGTTACGGGACAGGGGGCGCCACTGAAGCTTTCTTT | CASSYGTGGATEAFF
TRBJ1-2 | TRBV11-2 | - | - | TGTGCCAGCAGCTTAGGACGGACTCCGTCAGCTAACTATGGCTACACCTTC | CASSLGRTPSANYGYTF
TRBJ1-1 | TRBV7-2 | TRBD1 | - | TGTGCCAGCAGCGGGACAGGGCTTCGGACTGAAGCTTTCTTT | CASSGTGLRTEAFF
TRBJ2-5 | TRBV18 | - | once | TGTGCCAGCGCTCTAGGGGCCCAAGAGACCCAGTACTTC | CASALGAQETQYF
TRBJ2-1 | TRBV4-3 | TRBD1 | - | TGCGCCAGCAGCCAAGAGGGACAGGGAACCAATGAGCAGTTCTTC | CASSQEGQGTNEQFF
TRBJ2-1 | TRBV27 | TRBD1 | - | TGTGCCAGCAGTCTACAGGGGTACAATGAGCAGTTCTTC | CASSLQGYNEQFF
TRBJ2-1 | TRBV9 | - | - | TGTGCCAGCAGCGTAGAAAGCGGGTTAGGCAATGAGCAGTTCTTC | CASSVESGLGNEQFF
TRBJ2-7 | TRBV7-9 | TRBD1 | - | TGTTCCAGCAGCTCGGAACTAGACAGGGATTTCTACGAGCAGTACTTC | CSSSSELDRDFYEQYF
TRBJ2-1 | TRBV14 | - | - | TGTGCCAGCAGCCCATTTATACAGGTTGAGCAGTTCTTC | CASSPFIQVEQFF
TRBJ2-3 | TRBV5-1 | - | - | TGCGCCAGCAGCTTGGTACAGGGCACAGATACGCAGTATTTT | CASSLVQGTDTQYF
TRBJ1-3 | TRBV28 | - | - | TGTGCCAGCAGCCTGACAGGCGATCCCTCTGGAAACACCATATATTTT | CASSLTGDPSGNTIYF
TRBJ2-3 | TRBV2 | - | few | TGTGCCAGCAGTGAAAGGGACATTCGCACAGATACGCAGTATTTT | CASSERDIRTDTQYF
TRBJ1-5 | TRBV29-1 | - | few | TGCAGCGTTATTGCGGGTCCTGGACAGCCCCAGCATTTT | CSVIAGPGQPQHF
TRBJ1-6 | TRBV10-3 | TRBD1 | - | TGTGCCATACAGGGGGTCGGGAATTCACCCCTCCACTTT | CAIQGVGNSPLHF
TRBJ2-1 | TRBV5-1 | - | once | TGCGCCAGCAGCTTGGCGGGGAGCTCCTACAATGAGCAGTTCTTC | CASSLAGSSYNEQFF
TRBJ1-1 | TRBV6-5 | - | - | TGTGCCAGCAGGCGGGGGAACACTGAAGCTTTCTTT | CASRRGNTEAFF
TRBJ2-3 | TRBV19 | - | - | TGTGCCAGTAGTCGGGGATCTAGCACAGATACGCAGTATTTT | CASSRGSSTDTQYF
TRBJ1-3 | TRBV9 | TRBD1 | - | TGTGCCAGCAGCGCGAATTACCATCGACAGGGGGCCCCTGGAAACACCATATATTTT | CASSANYHRQGAPGNTIYF
TRBJ2-1 | TRBV7-3 | TRBD2 | once | TGTGCCAGCAGCTCCACCCCTAGCGGGTGGGGAAACAATGAGCAGTTCTTC | CASSSTPSGWGNNEQFF
TRBJ1-2 | TRBV29-1 | - | - | TGCAGCGTTCCCGGCGGAGGAGGCTACACCTTC | CSVPGGGGYTF
TRBJ2-3 | TRBV10-1 | TRBD2 | - | TGCGCCAGCAGCCCCGGACTAGCGGGAGGAGCAGATACGCAGTATTTT | CASSPGLAGGADTQYF
TRBJ2-1 | TRBV5-4 | - | - | TGTGCCAGCAGCCCGGGCTCAGGGGCGGGTAATGAGCAGTTCTTC | CASSPGSGAGNEQFF
TRBJ1-2 | TRBV2 | - | - | TGTGCCAGCAGCGCCGACAATCAGGGTAGTGGCTACACCTTC | CASSADNQGSGYTF
TRBJ2-5 | TRBV13 | - | - | TGTGCCAGCCGGACTGATCAGGGGCCGGAGACCCAGTACTTC | CASRTDQGPETQYF
TRBJ2-3 | TRBV10-3 | TRBD1 | - | TGTGCCATCAGTGAGAGACAGGGTGGTACAGATACGCAGTATTTT | CAISERQGGTDTQYF
TRBJ1-3 | TRBV29-1 | - | few | TGCAGCGCGACAGGTCTAAACACCATATATTTT | CSATGLNTIYF
TRBJ2-7 | TRBV7-9 | - | once | TGTGCCAGCAGCTTCCCACAGCCGCAGGCCGAGCAGTACTTC | CASSFPQPQAEQYF
TRBJ1-1 | TRBV27 | - | few | TGTGCCAGCAGTTTAGTCTTGTCGAGAGGGAACACTGAAGCTTTCTTT | CASSLVLSRGNTEAFF
TRBJ1-1 | TRBV20-1 | TRBD1 | - | TGCAGTGCTCCCGACAGGGCCTGGGCTTTCTTT | CSAPDRAWAFF
TRBJ1-5 | TRBV7-9 | - | once | TGTGCCAGCAGCAGCGATCACAGGGACCCCCTAAGCAATCAGCCCCAGCATTTT | CASSSDHRDPLSNQPQHF
TRBJ1-2 | TRBV28 | - | - | TGTGCCAGCAGTTCCCCTCGGCGGGCTAACTATGGCTACACCTTC | CASSSPRRANYGYTF